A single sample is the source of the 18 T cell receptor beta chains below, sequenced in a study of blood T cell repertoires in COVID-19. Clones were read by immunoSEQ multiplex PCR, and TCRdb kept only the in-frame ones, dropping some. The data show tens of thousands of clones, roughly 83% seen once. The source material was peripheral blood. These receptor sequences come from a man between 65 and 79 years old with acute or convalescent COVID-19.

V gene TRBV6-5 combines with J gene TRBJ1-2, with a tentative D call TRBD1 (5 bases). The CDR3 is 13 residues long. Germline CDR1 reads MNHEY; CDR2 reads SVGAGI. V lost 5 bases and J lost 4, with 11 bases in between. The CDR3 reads CASSPTGTYGYTF. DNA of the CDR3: TGTGCCAGCAGTCCAACAGGTACCTATGGCTACACCTTC.

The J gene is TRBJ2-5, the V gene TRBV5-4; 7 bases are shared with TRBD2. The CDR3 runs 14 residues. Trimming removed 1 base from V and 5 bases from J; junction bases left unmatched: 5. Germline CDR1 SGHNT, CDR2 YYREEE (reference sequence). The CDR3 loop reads CASSLWVSGETQYF. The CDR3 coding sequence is TGTGCCAGCAGCTTGTGGGTTAGCGGGGAGACCCAGTACTTC.

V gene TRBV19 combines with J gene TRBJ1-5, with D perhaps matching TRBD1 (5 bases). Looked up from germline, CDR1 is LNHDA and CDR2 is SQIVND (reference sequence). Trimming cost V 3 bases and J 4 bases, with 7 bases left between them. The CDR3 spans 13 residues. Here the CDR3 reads CASSMTANQPQHF. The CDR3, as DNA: TGTGCCAGTAGTATGACAGCAAATCAGCCCCAGCATTTT.

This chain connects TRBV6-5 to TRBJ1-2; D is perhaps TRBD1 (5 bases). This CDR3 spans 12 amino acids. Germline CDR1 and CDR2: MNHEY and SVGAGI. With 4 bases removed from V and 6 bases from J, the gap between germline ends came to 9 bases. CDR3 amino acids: CASSSGRDGYTF. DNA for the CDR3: TGTGCCAGCAGTTCGGGCAGGGATGGCTACACCTTC.

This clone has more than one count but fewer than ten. In DNA, the CDR3 is TGTGCCAGTAAACTAGATGGCACAGATACGCAGTATTTT. Its protein is CASKLDGTDTQYF. The chain uses TRBV19 and TRBJ2-3; weak D call: TRBD2 (5 bases). V gave up 7 bases and J gave up 1 base, with 9 bases separating them. Germline V gives CDR1 LNHDA, CDR2 SQIVND (reference sequence). The CDR3 has 13 amino acids.

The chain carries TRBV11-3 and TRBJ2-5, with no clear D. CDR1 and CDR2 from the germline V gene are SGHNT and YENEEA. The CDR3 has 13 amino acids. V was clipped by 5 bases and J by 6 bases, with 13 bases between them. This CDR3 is CASSLGPSQTQYF. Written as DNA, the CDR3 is TGTGCCAGCAGCCTTGGGCCTTCCCAGACCCAGTACTTC.

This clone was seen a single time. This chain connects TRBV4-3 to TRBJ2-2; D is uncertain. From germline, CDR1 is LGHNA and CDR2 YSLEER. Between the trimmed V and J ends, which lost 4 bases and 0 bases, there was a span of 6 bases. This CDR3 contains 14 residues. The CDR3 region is CASSPLPNTGELFF. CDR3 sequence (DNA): TGCGCCAGCAGCCCACTACCGAACACCGGGGAGCTGTTTTTT.

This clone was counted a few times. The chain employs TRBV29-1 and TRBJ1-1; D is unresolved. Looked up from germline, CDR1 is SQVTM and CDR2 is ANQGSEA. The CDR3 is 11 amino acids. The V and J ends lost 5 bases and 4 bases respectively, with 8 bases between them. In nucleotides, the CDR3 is TGCAGCGTTATGAGGTCCACTGAAGCTTTCTTT. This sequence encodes CSVMRSTEAFF.

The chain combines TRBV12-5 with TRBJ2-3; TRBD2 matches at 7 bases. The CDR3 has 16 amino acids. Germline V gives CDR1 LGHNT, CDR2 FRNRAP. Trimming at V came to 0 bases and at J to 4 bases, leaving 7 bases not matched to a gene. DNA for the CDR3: TGTGCTAGTGGTTTGGTAATGGCGGGAGATGCAGATACGCAGTATTTT. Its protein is CASGLVMAGDADTQYF.

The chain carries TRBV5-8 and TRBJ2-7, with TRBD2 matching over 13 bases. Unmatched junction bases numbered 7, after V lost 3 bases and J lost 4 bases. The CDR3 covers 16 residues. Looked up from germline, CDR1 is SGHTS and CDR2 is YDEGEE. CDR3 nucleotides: TGTGCCAGCAGCTCTCCCCGGACTAGCGGGAGTTACGAGCAGTACTTC. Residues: CASSSPRTSGSYEQYF.

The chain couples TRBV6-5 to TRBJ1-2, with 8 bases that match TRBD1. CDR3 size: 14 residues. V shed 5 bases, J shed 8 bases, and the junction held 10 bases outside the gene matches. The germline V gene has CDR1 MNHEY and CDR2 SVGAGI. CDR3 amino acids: CASSLPGGIGGYTF. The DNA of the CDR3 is TGTGCCAGCAGTCTTCCAGGGGGCATAGGGGGCTACACCTTC.

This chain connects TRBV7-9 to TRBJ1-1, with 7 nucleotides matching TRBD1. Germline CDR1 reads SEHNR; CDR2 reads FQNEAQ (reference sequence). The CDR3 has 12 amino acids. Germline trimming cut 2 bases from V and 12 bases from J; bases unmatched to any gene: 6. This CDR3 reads CASSLQTGRTFF. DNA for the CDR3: TGTGCCAGCAGCTTACAGACAGGGAGAACTTTCTTT.

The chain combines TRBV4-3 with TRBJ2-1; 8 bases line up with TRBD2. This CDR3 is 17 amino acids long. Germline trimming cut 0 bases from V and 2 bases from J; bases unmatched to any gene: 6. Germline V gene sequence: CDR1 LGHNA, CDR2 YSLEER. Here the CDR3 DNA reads TGCGCCAGCAGCCAAGAATCAAGCGGGAGAGCCTACAATGAGCAGTTCTTC. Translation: CASSQESSGRAYNEQFF.

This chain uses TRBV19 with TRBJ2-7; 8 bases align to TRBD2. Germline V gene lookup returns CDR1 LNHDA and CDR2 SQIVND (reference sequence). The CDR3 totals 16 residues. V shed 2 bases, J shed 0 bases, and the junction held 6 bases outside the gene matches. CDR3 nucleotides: TGTGCCAGTAGTATAACCCAACTAGCGGACTCCTACGAGCAGTACTTC. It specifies CASSITQLADSYEQYF.

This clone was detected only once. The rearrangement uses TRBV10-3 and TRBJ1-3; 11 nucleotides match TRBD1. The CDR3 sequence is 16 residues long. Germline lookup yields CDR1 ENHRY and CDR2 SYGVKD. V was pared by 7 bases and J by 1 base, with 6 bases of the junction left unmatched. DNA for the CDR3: TGTGCCATCACCGATGGGACAGGGGGATCTGGAAACACCATATATTTT. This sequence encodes CAITDGTGGSGNTIYF.

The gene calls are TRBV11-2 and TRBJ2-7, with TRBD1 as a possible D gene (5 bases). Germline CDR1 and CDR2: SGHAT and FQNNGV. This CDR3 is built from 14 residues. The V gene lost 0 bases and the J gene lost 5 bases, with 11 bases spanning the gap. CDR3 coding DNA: TGTGCCAGCAGCTTAGAGCCTTTGGGGCACGAGCAGTACTTC. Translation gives CASSLEPLGHEQYF.

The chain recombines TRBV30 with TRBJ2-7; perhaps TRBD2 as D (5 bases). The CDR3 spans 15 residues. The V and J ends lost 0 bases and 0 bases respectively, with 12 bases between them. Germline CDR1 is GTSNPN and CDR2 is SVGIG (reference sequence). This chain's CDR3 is CAWSVRTGISYEQYF. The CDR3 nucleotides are TGTGCCTGGAGTGTGAGGACCGGGATCTCCTACGAGCAGTACTTC. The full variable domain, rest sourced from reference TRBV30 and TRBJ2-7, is SQTIHQWPATLVQPVGSPLSLECTVEGTSNPNLYWYRQAAGRGLQLLFYSVGIGQISSEVPQNLSASRPQDRQFILSSKKLLLSDSGFYLCAWSVRTGISYEQYFGPGTRLTVT.

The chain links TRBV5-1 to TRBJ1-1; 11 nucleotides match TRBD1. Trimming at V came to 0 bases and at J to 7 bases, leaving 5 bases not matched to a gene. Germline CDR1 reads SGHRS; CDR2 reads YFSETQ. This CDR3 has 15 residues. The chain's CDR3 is CASSLGTGGSIEAFF. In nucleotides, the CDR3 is TGCGCCAGCAGCTTGGGGACAGGGGGCTCGATTGAAGCTTTCTTT.